These 31 T cell receptor beta chains were all obtained from the same sample, sequenced in a study of identical twins. TCRdb used MiXCR to reprocess the 5' RACE reads, holding one entry per CDR3 protein. The data hold some 900,000 distinct CDR3 sequences, with roughly an eighth observed a single time. These sequences were also reported in another study, on yellow fever vaccine responses in identical twins.

Material: PBMCs. The source is a woman aged 18 to 35 in good health.

This clonotype turned up a few times. V gene TRBV7-9 combines with J gene TRBJ1-2; tentatively, D is TRBD1 (6 bases). V was pared by 1 base and J by 7 bases, with 22 bases between. This CDR3 contains 17 residues. Looked up from germline, CDR1 is SEHNR and CDR2 is FQNEAQ (reference sequence). The CDR3 reads CASSLVPVLQGSFGYTF. The CDR3 region has the DNA TGTGCCAGCAGCTTAGTCCCCGTACTACAGGGATCCTTTGGCTACACCTTC.

V and J are TRBV12-3 or TRBV12-4 and TRBJ1-2, with D perhaps TRBD1 (5 bases). V was clipped by 2 bases and J by 4 bases, with 11 bases between them. This CDR3 spans 14 amino acids. CDR3 in DNA: TGTGCCAGCAGTTTAAGTGTCAGGGTCTATGGCTACACCTTC. It is translated as CASSLSVRVYGYTF.

This chain uses TRBV7-6 with TRBJ2-5; tentatively, D is TRBD2 (6 bases). With 5 bases removed from V and 2 bases from J, the gap between germline ends came to 15 bases. This CDR3 contains 15 residues. In germline, CDR1 is SGHVS, CDR2 FNYEAQ. The CDR3 reads CASSLFLAGQETQYF. The CDR3 region has the DNA TGTGCCAGCAGCCTCTTCTTGGCGGGACAAGAGACCCAGTACTTC. Combining the CDR3 with reference TRBV7-6 and TRBJ2-5 gives the whole variable domain GAGVSQSPRYKVTKRGQDVALRCDPISGHVSLYWYRQALGQGPEFLTYFNYEAQQDKSGLPNDRFSAERPEGSISTLTIQRTEQRDSAMYRCASSLFLAGQETQYFGPGTRLLVL.

In its sample, this clonotype was seen once. V gene TRBV20-1 combines with J gene TRBJ2-5, with D perhaps TRBD2 (6 bases). CDR1 is DFQATT and CDR2 is SNEGSKA in the germline V gene (reference sequence). The CDR3 runs 14 residues. Trimming removed 6 bases at V and 2 bases at J, with 16 bases between. This CDR3 is CSAYPVEGQETQYF. CDR3 coding DNA: TGCAGTGCCTATCCGGTGGAGGGACAAGAGACCCAGTACTTC.

This chain connects TRBV18 to TRBJ1-2; TRBD1 matches at 7 bases. The CDR3 contains 17 residues. The junction had 15 bases not matched to a gene; V was cut back by 5 bases and J by 3 bases. CDR1 KGHSH and CDR2 LQKENI come from the germline V gene. The CDR3 DNA is TGTGCCAGCTCATATTCTACAGGGGTTGGTGCCGACTATGGCTACACCTTC. This codes for CASSYSTGVGADYGYTF.

This clonotype was picked up a small number of times. The V and J genes are TRBV3-1 and TRBJ2-3; tentatively, D is TRBD1 (5 bases). The CDR3 sequence is 19 residues long. The germline gives CDR1 LGHDT, CDR2 YNNKEL (reference sequence). Deletions cut 0 bases from V and 2 bases from J, with 21 bases between. This CDR3 is CASSQESLPRTYSTDTQYF. The CDR3 nucleotides are TGTGCCAGCAGCCAAGAAAGTCTACCGAGGACATATTCCACAGATACGCAGTATTTT.

This clonotype has a count of ten or more. This sequence joins TRBV7-9 and TRBJ2-1; 9 bases map to TRBD2. CDR1 is SEHNR, CDR2 FQNEAQ, per germline (reference sequence). Trimming removed 4 bases from V and 6 bases from J; junction bases left unmatched: 7. The CDR3 contains 15 residues. This CDR3 reads CASSSSGLAFNEQFF. The CDR3 coding sequence is TGTGCCAGCAGCTCTTCGGGACTAGCATTCAATGAGCAGTTCTTC.

The chain couples TRBV20-1 to TRBJ2-1; a weak D match, TRBD2 (6 bases). The CDR3 sequence is 14 residues long. CDR1 DFQATT and CDR2 SNEGSKA come from the germline V gene (reference sequence). V was trimmed by 8 bases and J by 0 bases, leaving 14 bases between them. DNA of the CDR3: TGCAGTCCAACCGGACTATTCTCCTACAATGAGCAGTTCTTC. This translates into CSPTGLFSYNEQFF.

The V and J genes are TRBV6-5 and TRBJ2-7, with D possibly called TRBD1 or TRBD2 (6 bases each). The V gene's germline CDR1 is MNHEY and CDR2 SVGAGI. The CDR3 totals 11 residues. V lost 5 bases and J 6 bases, leaving 8 bases between the germline ends. The CDR3: CASSRGVEQYF. For the CDR3, the DNA is TGTGCCAGCAGTAGGGGGGTCGAGCAGTACTTC.

The CDR3 sequence is CASSFGGVFSNQPQHF. CDR3 sequence (DNA): TGTGCCAGCAGCTTCGGGGGGGTTTTCAGCAATCAGCCCCAGCATTTT. V gene TRBV7-8 combines with J gene TRBJ1-5; maybe TRBD1 (5 bases). The CDR3 length is 16 residues. The germline V gene encodes CDR1 SGHVS and CDR2 FQNEAQ. Trimming left V 3 bases short and J 1 base short, with 13 bases between.

The chain couples TRBV20-1 to TRBJ2-3; 10 bases map to TRBD2. After removal of 4 bases from V and 6 bases from J, the junction contained 10 bases not matched to a gene. The CDR3 consists of 15 residues. The germline V gene encodes CDR1 DFQATT and CDR2 SNEGSKA (reference sequence). CDR3 residues: CSATDTSGVYDTQYF. The CDR3 nucleotides read TGCAGTGCTACGGATACTAGCGGGGTGTACGATACGCAGTATTTT.

This clonotype was counted a few times. This chain links TRBV2 with TRBJ2-2, with 8 bases aligning to TRBD1. The V gene end was trimmed by 10 bases and the J gene end by 3 bases; junction bases not matched to a gene: 10. CDR1 is SNHLY and CDR2 is FYNNEI in the germline V gene. This CDR3 has 15 residues. The CDR3 DNA sequence: TGTGCCATCGAGCGGCGGGACAGGTACACCGGGGAGCTGTTTTTT. Its protein product is CAIERRDRYTGELFF. The full variable domain, rest sourced from reference TRBV2 and TRBJ2-2, is EPEVTQTPSHQVTQMGQEVILRCVPISNHLYFYWYRQILGQKVEFLVSFYNNEISEKSEIFDDQFSVERPDGSNFTLKIRSTKLEDSAMYFCAIERRDRYTGELFFGEGSRLTVL.

The sample holds a few counts of this clonotype. J is TRBJ2-3 and V is TRBV5-8; D call uncertain. Trimming stripped 0 bases from V and 2 bases from J, with 4 bases between. The germline CDR1 and CDR2 sequences are SGHTS and YDEGEE. This CDR3 comprises 13 residues. The CDR3 DNA reads TGTGCCAGCAGCTTGGATGACACAGATACGCAGTATTTT. Translating gives CASSLDDTDTQYF.

V usage is TRBV20-1 and J usage is TRBJ2-1; D unclear. This CDR3 has 11 amino acids. The V end lost 4 bases, the J end lost 7 bases, and 8 bases lay between the germline ends. Germline CDR1 and CDR2: DFQATT and SNEGSKA (reference sequence). The DNA for the CDR3 is TGCAGTGCTAAAGCCAGAAATGAGCAGTTCTTC. Its translation is CSAKARNEQFF.

The table lists this clonotype with a few counts. CDR3: CASSGEGEQFF. The DNA of the CDR3 is TGTGCCAGCAGCGGCGAGGGTGAGCAGTTCTTC. The chain carries TRBV7-9 and TRBJ2-1, with D tentatively TRBD2 (5 bases). Germline CDR1 reads SEHNR; CDR2 reads FQNEAQ (reference sequence). CDR3 length: 11 residues. V dropped 5 bases and J dropped 9 bases, with 8 bases sitting between them. The full variable domain, in which reference TRBV7-9 and TRBJ2-1 provide the parts outside the CDR3, is DTGVSQNPRHKITKRGQNVTFRCDPISEHNRLYWYRQTLGQGPEFLTYFQNEAQLEKSRLLSDRFSAERPKGSFSTLEIQRTEQGDSAMYLCASSGEGEQFFGPGTRLTVL.

The sample holds a few counts of this clonotype. Here the CDR3 DNA reads TGTGCCAGAACGGACAGTGAAGGACAAGAGACCCAGTACTTC. Translating gives CARTDSEGQETQYF. V gene TRBV6-4 combines with J gene TRBJ2-5, with TRBD1 as a possible D gene (6 bases). Germline loops: CDR1 MRHNA, CDR2 SNTAGT. V was clipped by 9 bases and J by 2 bases, with 16 bases between them. This CDR3 is 14 amino acids long.

In this sample, this clonotype turned up a few times. The rearrangement joins TRBV10-3 to TRBJ2-7; 13 nucleotides agree with TRBD2. The germline CDR1 and CDR2 sequences are ENHRY and SYGVKD. The length of the CDR3 is 15 residues. V was pared by 3 bases and J by 6 bases, with 5 bases of the junction left unmatched. CDR3 nucleotides: TGTGCCATCAGTGACCCGGGACTAGCGGGAACCGAGCAGTACTTC. The encoded protein is CAISDPGLAGTEQYF.

The CDR3 coding sequence is TGTGCCAGCAGTGATAGCGGGGGGAACACCGGGGAGCTGTTTTTT. This translates into CASSDSGGNTGELFF. This chain connects TRBV6-1 to TRBJ2-2, with 9 bases matching TRBD2. Germline trimming cut 3 bases from V and 1 base from J; bases unmatched to any gene: 0. Germline loops: CDR1 MNHNS, CDR2 SASEGT. This CDR3 region has 15 residues.

This clonotype was seen at least ten times. The chain recombines TRBV5-1 with TRBJ2-1; the match to TRBD1 covers 7 bases. Germline values: CDR1 SGHRS, CDR2 YFSETQ. V was pared by 3 bases and J by 7 bases, with 1 base of the junction left unmatched. The CDR3 sequence is 12 residues long. This chain's CDR3 is CASSSQGNEQFF. The CDR3 DNA sequence: TGCGCCAGCAGCTCACAGGGGAATGAGCAGTTCTTC. Variable domain in full (rest from reference TRBV5-1 and TRBJ2-1): KAGVTQTPRYLIKTRGQQVTLSCSPISGHRSVSWYQQTPGQGLQFLFEYFSETQRNKGNFPGRFSGRQFSNSRSEMNVSTLELGDSALYLCASSSQGNEQFFGPGTRLTVL.

This clonotype has only a few counts. The gene calls are TRBV3-1 and TRBJ2-1, with TRBD2 identical over 13 bases. The J segment lost 8 bases and the V segment lost 4 bases, leaving 8 bases of the junction unmatched. The CDR3 contains 16 residues. Germline lookup yields CDR1 LGHDT and CDR2 YNNKEL (reference sequence). CDR3 protein: CASSRGGTSGMDEQFF. In nucleotides, the CDR3 is TGTGCCAGCAGCCGGGGGGGGACTAGCGGGATGGATGAGCAGTTCTTC.

This clonotype showed up just a few times. J is TRBJ2-5 and V is TRBV28; the D gene is possibly TRBD1 (5 bases). Per the germline V gene, CDR1 is MDHEN and CDR2 is SYDVKM. The CDR3 spans 16 residues. Trimming took 2 bases from V and 0 from J, leaving 13 bases between them. The CDR3 here is CASSLGAARYQETQYF. CDR3 in DNA: TGTGCCAGCAGTTTAGGGGCGGCCCGGTACCAAGAGACCCAGTACTTC.

V and J are TRBV20-1 and TRBJ1-4, with D possibly matching TRBD1 (5 bases). The length of the CDR3 is 15 residues. Trimming took off 0 bases at V and 6 bases at J, with 14 bases between the two ends. Looked up from germline, CDR1 is DFQATT and CDR2 is SNEGSKA (reference sequence). In DNA, the CDR3 is TGCAGTGCTAGAGATTTCACAGGCGAGGATGAAAAACTGTTTTTT. Translating gives CSARDFTGEDEKLFF.

V gene TRBV5-1 combines with J gene TRBJ1-2; 8 nucleotides line up with TRBD1. V lost 0 bases to trimming and J lost 6 bases; unmatched junction nucleotides: 4. CDR1 and CDR2 from the germline V gene are SGHRS and YFSETQ. The CDR3 totals 14 residues. The DNA for the CDR3 is TGCGCCAGCAGCTTGGACAGGGGGTTTGATGGCTACACCTTC. Translation: CASSLDRGFDGYTF.

This clonotype was observed many times. The chain combines TRBV12-3 or TRBV12-4 with TRBJ1-2; D remains ambiguous. This CDR3 contains 15 residues. The V gene lost 5 bases and the J gene lost 4 bases, with 17 bases spanning the gap. The CDR3 DNA follows: TGTGCCAGCAGTCCTTTTACCGTGGATAGCTATGGCTACACCTTC. Its protein is CASSPFTVDSYGYTF.

Note on this clonotype: Relative to the germline gene, one junction end is altered; a read error may explain this. The genes are TRBV29-1 and TRBJ2-1; D not certain. The CDR3 loop spans 11 amino acids. Germline V CDR1 and CDR2: SQVTM, ANQGSEA. Here the CDR3 reads CSVEDNIIVLF. CDR3 DNA sequence: TGCAGCGTTGAAGATAACATTATAGTACTCTTC.

This clonotype has just a few counts. The chain has TRBV7-7 and TRBJ2-2, with 9 nucleotides matching TRBD1. This CDR3 comprises 16 residues. Germline values: CDR1 SSHAT, CDR2 FNYEAQ (reference sequence). The ends lost 5 bases at V and 5 bases at J; junction bases unmatched: 9. CDR3: CASSPRTGVVTGELFF. CDR3 DNA: TGTGCCAGCAGCCCCCGGACAGGGGTGGTGACCGGGGAGCTGTTTTTT.

In this sample, this clonotype turned up a few times. The rearrangement joins TRBV7-9 to TRBJ1-5; possible D gene TRBD1, 6 bases. Deletions cut 4 bases from V and 7 bases from J, with 14 bases between. In germline, CDR1 is SEHNR, CDR2 FQNEAQ (reference sequence). The CDR3 spans 14 residues. CDR3 residues: CASSYDTGNQPQHF. The CDR3 bases are TGTGCCAGCAGCTACGACACAGGGAACCAGCCCCAGCATTTT.

This chain uses TRBV20-1 with TRBJ2-2, with 8 bases matching TRBD2. Germline V gene lookup returns CDR1 DFQATT and CDR2 SNEGSKA (reference sequence). The CDR3 has 15 amino acids. Trimming at V came to 0 bases and at J to 5 bases, leaving 5 bases not matched to a gene. The CDR3: CSARETGGPTGELFF. CDR3 DNA sequence: TGCAGTGCTAGAGAAACGGGAGGGCCAACCGGGGAGCTGTTTTTT.

V gene TRBV6-2 or TRBV6-3 combines with J gene TRBJ2-5; tentative D call: TRBD2 (5 bases). V was pared by 9 bases and J by 1 base, with 18 bases between. This CDR3 is 15 amino acids long. Germline loops: CDR1 MNHEY, CDR2 SVGEGT. The CDR3 protein is CASTRGGTIQETQYF. For the CDR3, the DNA is TGTGCCAGTACCCGTGGAGGCACTATCCAAGAGACCCAGTACTTC.

In this sample, this clonotype turned up a few times. V is TRBV9 and J is TRBJ2-3; no clear D gene. CDR3 length: 15 amino acids. The V gene's germline CDR1 is SGDLS and CDR2 YYNGEE. V lost 2 bases and J lost 1, with 11 bases in between. In nucleotides, the CDR3 is TGTGCCAGCAGCGTCCGGGCCGCCGGCACAGATACGCAGTATTTT. Its protein product is CASSVRAAGTDTQYF.

Remarks on this clonotype: A much larger clonotype is one base distant, so this may be a read error. The chain couples TRBV3-1 to TRBJ2-1; possibly TRBD1 or TRBD2 for D (5 bases each). CDR1 is LGHDT and CDR2 is YNNKEL in the germline V gene (reference sequence). This CDR3 has 14 amino acids. CDR3 protein: CASSQAGSPHDQFF. The CDR3 nucleotides are TGTGCCAGCAGCCAAGCAGGGAGTCCCCATGATCAGTTCTTC.